This T cell receptor (beta chain) emerged from a study of Graves' ophthalmopathy and Graves' hyperthyroidism. General observations from the study: Sensitivity of 85% to 90% and specificity of about 77% were achieved when a 13-signature model separated ophthalmopathy from stable hyperthyroidism.

This clonotype was seen only once. Its antigen is not identified. TCR beta CDR3 regions were amplified from RNA transcripts. In the first round, RT-PCR was carried out with HTBI primers, and a multiplex PCR formed the second round. Using its own MiXCR run on the multiplex PCR reads, TCRdb lists one record per CDR3 protein. The top ten hold over 2.5% of the sample, which has approximately 640,000 distinct CDR3 sequences, about 38% seen once. V lost 2 bases, J lost 11 bases, and 18 bases lay in between. Per the germline V gene, CDR1 is SGHTA and CDR2 is FQGNSA. CDR3 length: 14 amino acids. This chain links TRBV7-2 with TRBJ1-1; weak D call: TRBD1 (5 bases). The source material was peripheral blood. The clonotype originates from an adult man with Graves' ophthalmopathy. The CDR3 loop is CASSLSRDVSEAFF. The CDR3 DNA is TGTGCCAGCAGCTTAAGCCGGGACGTAAGTGAGGCTTTCTTT. Supplemented by reference TRBV7-2 and TRBJ1-1, the full variable domain reads GAGVSQSPSNKVTEKGKDVELRCDPISGHTALYWYRQSLGQGLEFLIYFQGNSAPDKSGLPSDRFSAERTGGSVSTLTIQRTQQEDSAVYLCASSLSRDVSEAFFGQGTRLTVV.